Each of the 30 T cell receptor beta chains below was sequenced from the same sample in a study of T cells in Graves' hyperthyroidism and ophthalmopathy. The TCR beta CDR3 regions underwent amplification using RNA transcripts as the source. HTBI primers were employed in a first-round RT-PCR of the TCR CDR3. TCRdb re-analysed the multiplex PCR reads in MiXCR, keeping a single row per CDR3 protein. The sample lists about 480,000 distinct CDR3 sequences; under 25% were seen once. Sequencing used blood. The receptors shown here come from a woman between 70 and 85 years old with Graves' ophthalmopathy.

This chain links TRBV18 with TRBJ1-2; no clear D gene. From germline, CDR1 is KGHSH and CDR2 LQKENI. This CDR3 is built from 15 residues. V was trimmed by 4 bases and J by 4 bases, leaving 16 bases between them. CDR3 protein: CASSLGRGKGYGYTF. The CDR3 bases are TGTGCCAGCTCACTTGGCCGAGGTAAAGGCTATGGCTACACCTTC.

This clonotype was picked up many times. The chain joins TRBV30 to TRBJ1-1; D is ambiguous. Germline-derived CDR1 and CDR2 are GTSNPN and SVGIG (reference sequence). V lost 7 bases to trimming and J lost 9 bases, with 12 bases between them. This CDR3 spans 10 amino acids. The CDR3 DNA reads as TGTGCCTATCAGACGCAAAAAGCTTTCTTT. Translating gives CAYQTQKAFF.

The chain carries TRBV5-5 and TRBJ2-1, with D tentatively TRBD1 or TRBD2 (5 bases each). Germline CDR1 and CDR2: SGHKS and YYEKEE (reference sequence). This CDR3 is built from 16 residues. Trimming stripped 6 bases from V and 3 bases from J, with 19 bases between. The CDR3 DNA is TGTGCCAGCAACCCTGGCCGGGACGCTCTCTACAATGAGCAGTTCTTC. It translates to CASNPGRDALYNEQFF.

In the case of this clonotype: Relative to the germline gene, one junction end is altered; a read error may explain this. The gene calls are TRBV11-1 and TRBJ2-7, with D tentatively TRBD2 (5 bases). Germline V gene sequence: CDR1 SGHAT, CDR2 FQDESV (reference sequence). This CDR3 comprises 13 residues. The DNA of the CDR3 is TGTGCCAGCAGCCGGGAAGATCACTACGGGCAGTACTTC. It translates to CASSREDHYGQYF.

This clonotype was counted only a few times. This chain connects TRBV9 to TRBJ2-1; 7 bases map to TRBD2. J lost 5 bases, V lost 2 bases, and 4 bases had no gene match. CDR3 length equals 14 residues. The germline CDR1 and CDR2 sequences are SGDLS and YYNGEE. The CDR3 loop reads CASSVLAENNEQFF. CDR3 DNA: TGTGCCAGCAGCGTCCTAGCGGAAAACAATGAGCAGTTCTTC.

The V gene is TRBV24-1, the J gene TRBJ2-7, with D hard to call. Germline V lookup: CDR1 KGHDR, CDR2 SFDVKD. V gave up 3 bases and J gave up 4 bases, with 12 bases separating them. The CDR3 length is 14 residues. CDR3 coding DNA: TGTGCCACCAGTGATCCGCGAGGCCCGTACGAGCAGTACTTC. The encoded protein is CATSDPRGPYEQYF.

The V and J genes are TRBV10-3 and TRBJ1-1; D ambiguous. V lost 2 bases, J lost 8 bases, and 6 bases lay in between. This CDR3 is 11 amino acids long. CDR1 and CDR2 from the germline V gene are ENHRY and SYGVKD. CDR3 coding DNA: TGTGCCATCAGTGAGGGGCAGGAAGCTTTCTTT. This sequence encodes CAISEGQEAFF.

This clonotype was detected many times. In DNA, the CDR3 is TGTGCCAGCAGCCACCGCCTGGGGGGGGGCAGCCACGAGCAGTACTTC. The encoded protein is CASSHRLGGGSHEQYF. The rearrangement links TRBV14 to TRBJ2-7; the D gene is possibly TRBD2 (7 bases). The CDR3 loop spans 16 amino acids. V dropped 3 bases and J dropped 5 bases, with 20 bases sitting between them. CDR1 is SGHDN, CDR2 FVKESK, per germline.

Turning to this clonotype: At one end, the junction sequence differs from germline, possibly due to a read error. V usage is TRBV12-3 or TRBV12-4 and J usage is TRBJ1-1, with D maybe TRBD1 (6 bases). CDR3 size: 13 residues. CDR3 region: CTSSIQGNTEAFF. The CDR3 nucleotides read TGTACCAGCAGTATACAGGGCAACACTGAAGCTTTCTTT.

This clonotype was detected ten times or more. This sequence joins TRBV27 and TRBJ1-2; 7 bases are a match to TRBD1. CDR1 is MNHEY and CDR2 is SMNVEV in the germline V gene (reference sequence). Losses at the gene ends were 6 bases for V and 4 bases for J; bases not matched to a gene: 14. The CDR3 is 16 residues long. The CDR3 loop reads CASRRQGGVIGYGYTF. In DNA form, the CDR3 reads TGTGCCAGCAGACGACAGGGCGGGGTAATTGGCTATGGCTACACCTTC.

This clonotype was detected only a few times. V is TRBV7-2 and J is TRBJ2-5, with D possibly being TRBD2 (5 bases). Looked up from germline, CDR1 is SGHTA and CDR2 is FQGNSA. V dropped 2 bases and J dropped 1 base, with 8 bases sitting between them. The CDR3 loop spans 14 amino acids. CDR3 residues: CASSLTGIQETQYF. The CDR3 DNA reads TGTGCCAGCAGCTTAACGGGAATCCAAGAGACCCAGTACTTC.

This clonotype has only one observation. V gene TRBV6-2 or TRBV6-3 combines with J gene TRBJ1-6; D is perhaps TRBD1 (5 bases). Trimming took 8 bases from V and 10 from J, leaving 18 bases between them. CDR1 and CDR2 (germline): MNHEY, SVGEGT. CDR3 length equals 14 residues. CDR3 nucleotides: TGTGCCAGCGGGAACCCTGCAGGGTCCTCACCCCTCCACTTT. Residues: CASGNPAGSSPLHF.

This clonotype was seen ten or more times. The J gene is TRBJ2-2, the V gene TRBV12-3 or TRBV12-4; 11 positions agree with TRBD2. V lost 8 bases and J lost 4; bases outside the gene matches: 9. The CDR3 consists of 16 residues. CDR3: CASREGLAETTGELFF. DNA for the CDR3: TGTGCCAGCCGGGAGGGACTAGCGGAAACCACCGGGGAGCTGTTTTTT.

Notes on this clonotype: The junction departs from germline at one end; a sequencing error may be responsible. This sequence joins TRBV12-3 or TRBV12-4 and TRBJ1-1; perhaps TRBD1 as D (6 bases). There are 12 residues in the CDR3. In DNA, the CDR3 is TGTGTCAGCAGTTACTTAGGGGGGGGAGCTTTCTTT. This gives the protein CVSSYLGGGAFF.

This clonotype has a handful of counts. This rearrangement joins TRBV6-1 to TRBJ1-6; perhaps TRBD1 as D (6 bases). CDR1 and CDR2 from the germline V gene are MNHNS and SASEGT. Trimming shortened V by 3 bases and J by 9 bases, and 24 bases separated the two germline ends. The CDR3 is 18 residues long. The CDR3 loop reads CASSDFSQGAGASSPLHF. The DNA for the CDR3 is TGTGCCAGCAGTGACTTCTCCCAAGGCGCGGGGGCGAGTTCACCCCTCCACTTT.

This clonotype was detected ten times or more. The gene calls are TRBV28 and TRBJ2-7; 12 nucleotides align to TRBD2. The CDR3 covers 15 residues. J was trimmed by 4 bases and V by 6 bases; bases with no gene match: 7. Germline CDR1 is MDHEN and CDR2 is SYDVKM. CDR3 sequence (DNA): TGTGCCAGCAGATCCGGGACTAGCGGGTATTACGAGCAGTACTTC. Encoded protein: CASRSGTSGYYEQYF. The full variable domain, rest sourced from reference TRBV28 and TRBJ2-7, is DVKVTQSSRYLVKRTGEKVFLECVQDMDHENMFWYRQDPGLGLRLIYFSYDVKMKEKGDIPEGYSVSREKKERFSLILESASTNQTSMYLCASRSGTSGYYEQYFGPGTRLTVT.

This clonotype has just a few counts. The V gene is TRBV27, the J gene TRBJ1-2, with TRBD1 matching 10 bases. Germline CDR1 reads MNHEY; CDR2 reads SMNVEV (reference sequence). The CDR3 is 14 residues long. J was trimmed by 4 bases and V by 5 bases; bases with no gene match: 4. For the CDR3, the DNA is TGTGCCAGCAGTCTGCGGGACAGGGGCTATGGCTACACCTTC. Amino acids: CASSLRDRGYGYTF.

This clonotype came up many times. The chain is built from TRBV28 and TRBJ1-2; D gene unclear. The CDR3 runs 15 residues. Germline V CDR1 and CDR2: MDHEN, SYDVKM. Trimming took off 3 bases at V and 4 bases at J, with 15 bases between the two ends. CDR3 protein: CASSLQQLKRYGYTF. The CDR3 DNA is TGTGCCAGCAGTTTGCAACAGCTTAAGCGCTATGGCTACACCTTC.

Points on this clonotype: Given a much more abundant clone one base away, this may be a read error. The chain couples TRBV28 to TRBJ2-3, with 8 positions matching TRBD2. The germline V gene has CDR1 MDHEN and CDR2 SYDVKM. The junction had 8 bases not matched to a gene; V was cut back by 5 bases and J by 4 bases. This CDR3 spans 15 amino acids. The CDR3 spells CASSGTGRAADTQYF. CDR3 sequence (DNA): TGTGCCAGCAGTGGGACCGGGAGGGCCGCAGATACGCAGTATTTT. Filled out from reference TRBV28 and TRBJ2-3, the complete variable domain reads DVKVTQSSRYLVKRTGEKVFLECVQDMDHENMFWYRQDPGLGLRLIYFSYDVKMKEKGDIPEGYSVSREKKERFSLILESASTNQTSMYLCASSGTGRAADTQYFGPGTRLTVL.

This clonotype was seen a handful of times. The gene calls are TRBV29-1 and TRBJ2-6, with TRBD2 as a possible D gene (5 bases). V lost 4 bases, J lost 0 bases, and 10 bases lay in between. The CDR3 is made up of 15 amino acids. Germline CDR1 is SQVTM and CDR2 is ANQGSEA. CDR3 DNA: TGCAGCGTTGGAGGGCCTGACTCTGGGGCCAACGTCCTGACTTTC. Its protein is CSVGGPDSGANVLTF.

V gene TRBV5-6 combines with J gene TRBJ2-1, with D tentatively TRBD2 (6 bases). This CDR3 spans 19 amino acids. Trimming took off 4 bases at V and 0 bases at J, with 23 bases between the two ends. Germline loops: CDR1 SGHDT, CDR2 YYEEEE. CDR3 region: CASSALGSGPSSSYNEQFF. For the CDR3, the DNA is TGTGCCAGCAGCGCCCTTGGTAGCGGCCCTTCGAGCTCCTACAATGAGCAGTTCTTC. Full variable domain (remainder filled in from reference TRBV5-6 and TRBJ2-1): DAGVTQSPTHLIKTRGQQVTLRCSPKSGHDTVSWYQQALGQGPQFIFQYYEEEERQRGNFPDRFSGHQFPNYSSELNVNALLLGDSALYLCASSALGSGPSSSYNEQFFGPGTRLTVL.

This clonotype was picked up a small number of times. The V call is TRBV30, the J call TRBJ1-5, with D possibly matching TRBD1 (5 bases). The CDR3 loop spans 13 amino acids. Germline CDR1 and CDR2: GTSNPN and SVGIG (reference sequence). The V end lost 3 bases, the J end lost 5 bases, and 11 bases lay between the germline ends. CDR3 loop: CAWSGQQYQPQHF. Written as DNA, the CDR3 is TGTGCCTGGAGCGGACAACAGTATCAGCCCCAGCATTTT.

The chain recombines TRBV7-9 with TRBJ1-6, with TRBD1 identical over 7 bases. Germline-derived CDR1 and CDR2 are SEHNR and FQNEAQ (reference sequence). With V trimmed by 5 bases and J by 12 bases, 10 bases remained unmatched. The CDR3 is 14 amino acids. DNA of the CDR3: TGTGCCAGCAGCCCACAGAGGGACAGCAAACCCCTCCACTTT. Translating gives CASSPQRDSKPLHF.

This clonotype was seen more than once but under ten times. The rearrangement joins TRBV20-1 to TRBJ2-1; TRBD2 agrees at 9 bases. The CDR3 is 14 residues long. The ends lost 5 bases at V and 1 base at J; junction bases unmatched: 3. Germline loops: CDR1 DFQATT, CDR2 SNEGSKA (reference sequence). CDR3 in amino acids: CSAGLANSYNEQFF. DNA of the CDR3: TGCAGTGCTGGACTAGCGAATTCCTACAATGAGCAGTTCTTC.

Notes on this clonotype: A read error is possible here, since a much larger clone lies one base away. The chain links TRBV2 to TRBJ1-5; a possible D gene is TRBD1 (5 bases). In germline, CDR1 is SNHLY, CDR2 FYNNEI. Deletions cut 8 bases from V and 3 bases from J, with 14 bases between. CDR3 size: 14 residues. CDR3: CASALGADNQPQHF. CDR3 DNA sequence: TGTGCCAGCGCCCTCGGGGCAGACAATCAGCCCCAGCATTTT.

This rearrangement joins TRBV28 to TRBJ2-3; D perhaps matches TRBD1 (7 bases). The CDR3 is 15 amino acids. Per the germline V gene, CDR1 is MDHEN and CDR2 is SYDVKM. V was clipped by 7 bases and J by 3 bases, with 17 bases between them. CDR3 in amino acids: CASNPQGGETDTQYF. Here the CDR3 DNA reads TGTGCCAGCAACCCCCAGGGGGGAGAAACAGATACGCAGTATTTT.

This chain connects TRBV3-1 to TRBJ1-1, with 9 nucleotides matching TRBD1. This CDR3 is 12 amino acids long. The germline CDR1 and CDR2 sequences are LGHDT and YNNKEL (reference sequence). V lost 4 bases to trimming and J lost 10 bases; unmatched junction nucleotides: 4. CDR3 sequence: CASSLQDRGAFF. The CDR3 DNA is TGTGCCAGCAGCCTTCAGGACAGGGGAGCTTTCTTT.

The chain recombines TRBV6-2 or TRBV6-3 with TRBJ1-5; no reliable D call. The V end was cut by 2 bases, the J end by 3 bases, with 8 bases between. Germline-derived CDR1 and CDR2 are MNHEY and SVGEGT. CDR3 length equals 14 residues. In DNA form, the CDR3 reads TGTGCCAGCAGTTACGTGGGGTCCAATCAGCCCCAGCATTTT. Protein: CASSYVGSNQPQHF.

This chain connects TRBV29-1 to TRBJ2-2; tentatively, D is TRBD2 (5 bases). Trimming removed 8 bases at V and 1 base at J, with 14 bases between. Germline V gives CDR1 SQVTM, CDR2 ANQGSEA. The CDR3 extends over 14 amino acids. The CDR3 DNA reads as TGCAGCCTCTTTGGACGGGAGAACACCGGGGAGCTGTTTTTT. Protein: CSLFGRENTGELFF.

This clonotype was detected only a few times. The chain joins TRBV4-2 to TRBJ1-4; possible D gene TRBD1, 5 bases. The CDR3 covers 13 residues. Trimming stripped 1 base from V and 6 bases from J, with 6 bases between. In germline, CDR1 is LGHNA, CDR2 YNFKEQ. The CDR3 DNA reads TGTGCCAGCAGCCAAGGAGGGGATGAAAAACTGTTTTTT. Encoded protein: CASSQGGDEKLFF.